The rows below give T cell receptor beta chains drawn from one sample of a study of blood T cell repertoires in COVID-19. The repertoire was sequenced with immunoSEQ multiplex PCR; TCRdb's copy has only in-frame clones and lacks some. Counted here are 200,000 to 250,000 clones, approximately 90% occurring once; the ten biggest clones make up just over 2.5%. Sequenced: PBMCs or T cells enriched from blood (not recorded which). The receptors here all came from a woman aged 30 to 39 who had recovered from COVID-19. The conserved cysteine and the conserved F or W are not part of the CDR3 here. D genes are given only for firm matches. Clone size, where shown, is once, few, many, or a class for clones that have expanded.

v_call clone_size d_call cdr3_aa
TRBV5-1 once TRBD2 ASRGTSGETQY
TRBV21-1 NA NA ASSSPNRGWWDTEAF
TRBV13 NA TRBD1 ASSFDRGNGYT
TRBV10-3 NA TRBD1 AIREDRDGETQY
TRBV2 NA NA ASSFRGSDYGYT
TRBV6-5 NA TRBD1 ASSPPGQTQPQH
TRBV7-9 NA TRBD1 ASSLVGQYYEQY
TRBV19 NA TRBD1 ASSTTGTEEKLF
TRBV27 NA NA ASSLGNGGSYEQY
TRBV5-1 NA NA ASSLDISRNEQY
TRBV27 once TRBD2 ASSLGTSGYYEQY
TRBV5-1 NA TRBD1 ASRPGQGASDTQY
TRBV5-5 NA TRBD1 ASSLLPGQGNQPQH
TRBV6-5 NA TRBD2 ASSSGRETQY
TRBV23-1 NA NA ASKSLILGGGRCSPLH
TRBV15 NA NA ATSRGRGGPYEQY
TRBV19 NA NA ASSTTRTNQPQH
TRBV19 NA TRBD2 ASSLSSGAPYNEQF
TRBV18 NA NA ASSPQGGTEAF
TRBV4-2 NA NA ASSQAVTNTEAF
TRBV3-1/TRBV3-2 NA TRBD1 ASSQDLWDRAIFTGELF
TRBV19 NA TRBD2 ASSPSGSSYNEQF
TRBV5-1 NA NA ASSLGLDSDTQY
TRBV7-3 NA NA ASSSGMSGATGELF
TRBV10-3 NA NA AISESITAKYGYT
TRBV6-1 NA NA ASSDRYSGANVLT
TRBV5-1 NA NA ASSFTGGQPQH
TRBV7-2 NA TRBD2 ASSLSGGLSEQY
TRBV7-3 NA TRBD1 ASSSPTGPYGYT
TRBV4-1 NA NA ASSQVRSTSTDTQY
TRBV2 NA TRBD1 ASRSGTGNVNEQF
TRBV5-4 NA NA ASSRGQTVGTGELF
TRBV5-1 NA TRBD1 ASKQGVQWVTDTQY
TRBV9 few NA ASSLQTNYGYT
TRBV7-2 NA NA ASSHTGGLIYNEQF
TRBV6-2/TRBV6-3 NA TRBD1 ASSSIRQGANTGELF
TRBV7-3 NA TRBD2 ASSPGTSGGQETQY
TRBV11-3 NA NA ASSLRGMNTEAF
TRBV14 NA NA ASSQARNTEAF
TRBV4-2 NA NA ASSQARGGKSYGYT
TRBV18 NA TRBD1 ASSPSVQGAYNEQF
TRBV5-1 NA NA ASSLEAHTGELF
TRBV7-6 NA NA ASSLAGPNTEAF
TRBV6-5 NA NA ASTFGHTNTEAF
TRBV24-1 NA NA ATSDLQGGNTGELF
TRBV27 NA NA ASESGSNTEAF
TRBV5-6 NA TRBD2 ASSLWASGGEDTQY
TRBV3-1/TRBV3-2 NA TRBD2 ASSLSGALQETQY
TRBV5-6 NA TRBD1 ASSMGQGASQPQH
TRBV6-5 NA TRBD2 ATGTSGVLFNEQF
TRBV12-3/TRBV12-4 NA NA ASSSTAGTQY
TRBV9 NA NA ASSLDSYGGYT
TRBV6-5 few NA ASSYSMDIDEKLF
TRBV9 NA TRBD1 ASSFGTATYGYT
TRBV6-5 NA TRBD2 ASSYGGGETQY
TRBV5-4 many NA ASSFSQNTEAF
TRBV3-1/TRBV3-2 NA TRBD2 ASSQTSGGGNEQF
TRBV6-4 NA NA ASSQGVGNQPQH
TRBV4-3 NA TRBD1 ASSQENVGTGGYEQY